This T cell receptor beta chain derives from a study of blood T cell repertoires in COVID-19. Germline V gene data show CDR1 as SQVTM and CDR2 as ANQGSEA. J was trimmed by 3 bases and V by 6 bases; bases with no gene match: 6. CDR3 size: 13 residues. TCRdb's table, derived via immunoSEQ multiplex PCR, lists solely in-frame clones and lacks some. The sample has roughly 160,000 clones; around 80% are singletons. The sample taken for sequencing was peripheral blood. The TCR originated in a woman between 65 and 79 years old who had recovered from COVID-19. This chain uses TRBV29-1 with TRBJ1-2; 8 positions agree with TRBD1. The CDR3 bases are TGCAGCGTCGGACAGGGAGTAGACTATGGCTACACCTTC. Translation gives CSVGQGVDYGYTF.